The rows below give T cell receptor beta chains drawn from one sample of a study of T cells in Graves' hyperthyroidism and ophthalmopathy. Using its own MiXCR run on the multiplex PCR reads, TCRdb lists one record per CDR3 protein. The sample has hundreds of thousands of distinct CDR3 sequences; roughly 46% are singletons. The specimen sequenced was peripheral blood or thyroid tissue (not recorded which). The receptors were gathered from an adult man with Graves' disease, either hyperthyroidism or ophthalmopathy (not recorded which). Each CDR3 is given with its conserved first and last residue. Each record gives: CDR3 protein, V gene, D gene. The D gene is left open where the match is weak.

CASRETGTRTSEQYF	TRBV12-3/TRBV12-4	TRBD2
CASRAGLLRETQYF	TRBV5-4	-
CASSLLWAKPREQYF	TRBV7-8	-
CSASGRNTGIGNQPQHF	TRBV20-1	-
CASSWGQGGVANSPLHF	TRBV7-2	TRBD1
CASTNAASGSFREQYF	TRBV7-8	TRBD2
CASSTQGARRGTGELFF	TRBV2	TRBD1
CASSPTGTRNSPLHF	TRBV7-2	-
CSAPETGTGEKLFF	TRBV20-1	-
CSARRGQAKYGYTF	TRBV20-1	TRBD1
CASKGDRGHNSNQPQHF	TRBV19	TRBD1
CASSVEGNGYTF	TRBV9	-
CSASSLQGRGYTF	TRBV20-1	-
CASSLTPGQLSNQPQHF	TRBV2	TRBD1
CASRPGQGNNQPQHF	TRBV9	TRBD1
CASSLAQAGGPFEQYF	TRBV7-6	TRBD2
CASSDRENTEAFF	TRBV2	-
CAISRDSRGKPQHF	TRBV6-5	-
CASSSGLGGSPLHF	TRBV11-2	-
CATSKWDGSNQPQHF	TRBV15	-
CASQGQRETQYF	TRBV10-3	TRBD1
CSVEELLDTEAFF	TRBV29-1	-
CSASVGQGTWQAFF	TRBV20-1	TRBD1
CSVLFPTVGGYTF	TRBV29-1	-
CASSLTDLEGYGYTF	TRBV7-9	-
CSARQNSGNTIYF	TRBV20-1	-
CASSPGQGAPNEKLFF	TRBV5-1	TRBD1